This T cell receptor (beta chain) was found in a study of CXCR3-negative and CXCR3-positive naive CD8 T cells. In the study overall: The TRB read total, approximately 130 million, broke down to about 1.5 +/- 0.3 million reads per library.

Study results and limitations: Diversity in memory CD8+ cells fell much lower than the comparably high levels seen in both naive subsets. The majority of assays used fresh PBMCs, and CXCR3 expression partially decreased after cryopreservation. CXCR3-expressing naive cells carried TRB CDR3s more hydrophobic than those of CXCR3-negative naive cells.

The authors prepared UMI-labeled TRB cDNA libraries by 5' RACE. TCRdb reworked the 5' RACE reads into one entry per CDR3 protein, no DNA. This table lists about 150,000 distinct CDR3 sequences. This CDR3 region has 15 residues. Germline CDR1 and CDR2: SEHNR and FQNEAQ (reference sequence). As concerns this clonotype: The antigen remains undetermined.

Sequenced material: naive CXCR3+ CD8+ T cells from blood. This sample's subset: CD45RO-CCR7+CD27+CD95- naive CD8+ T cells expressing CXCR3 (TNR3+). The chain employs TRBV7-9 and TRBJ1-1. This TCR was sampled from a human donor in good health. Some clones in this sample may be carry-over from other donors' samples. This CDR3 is CASSPTTSENTEAFF.